This paragraph covers one T cell receptor beta chain sequence. The target antigen is unknown. TCRdb reprocessed the 5' RACE reads and keeps a single row for each CDR3 protein, giving no DNA. The sample yields about 170,000 distinct CDR3 sequences, of which the top ten take up 20% to 25%. The CDR3 consists of 14 residues. In germline, CDR1 is MNHNS, CDR2 SASEGT. This record belongs to a study of T cells expressing NK-cell markers. Study-level background: Seven HCMV-seropositive donors and one seronegative donor made up the eight sequenced donors. Study-level points and caveats: The CD3+CD56-NKG2C+ fraction of several donors was also led by these clonotypes. Whether expanded NKG2C+ T cell clones recognized HCMV stayed uncertain. Several donors showed dominant NKG2C+ clonotypes comprising roughly 1.0-7.5% of their CD8+ T cells.

This rearrangement joins TRBV6-1 to TRBJ2-7; TCRdb lists TRBD1, though no DNA is available to test this call. This clonotype was sampled from a man aged 18 to 70 in good health. The sequencing sample was made of blood T cells: a sorted CD56 or NKG2C T cell subset, CD4+ or CD8+ T cells, or bulk PBMC T cells (not recorded which). This CDR3 reads CASSEGQGGDEQYF.